This T cell receptor (beta chain) derives from a study of OX40 agonist ivuxolimab in advanced cancers. Study at large: Head and neck, renal cell, melanoma or hepatocellular carcinoma were the cancers that dose-escalation patients had. Findings and limits, study-wide: Both blood CD4+ and CD8+ T cells showed clonal growth by week 6 at 0.1 to 3.0 mg/kg. Among T cells, CD8+ cells averaged more expanded clones than CD4+ cells. Expansion of clones was among the lowest in partial responders at 0.1-3.0 mg/kg.

TCRdb keeps only in-frame clones here, not all; method: immunoSEQ multiplex PCR. The repertoire holds over 85,000 clones, with roughly 80% as singletons. Concerning this clone itself: As yet, its antigen is unknown.

Trimming removed 1 base from V and 0 bases from J, with 12 bases in between. CDR1 and CDR2 (germline): LGHNA, YSLEER. CDR3 length: 16 residues. The receptor was isolated from an adult with an advanced solid tumor such as melanoma, head and neck, liver or kidney cancer. V and J are TRBV4-3 and TRBJ1-2; possible D gene TRBD1, 6 bases. This specimen consisted of CD4+ or CD8+ T cells sorted from blood, obtained in a trial of the OX40 agonist ivuxolimab. CDR3: CASSQARGAANYGYTF. As DNA, the CDR3 is TGCGCCAGCAGCCAAGCACGGGGGGCAGCTAACTATGGCTACACCTTC.